This record covers a single TCR beta chain. The CDR3 is made up of 15 amino acids. The germline V gene has CDR1 SGDLS and CDR2 YYNGEE. V lost 0 bases, J lost 2 bases, and 11 bases lay in between. Time point indicated: peripheral blood 6 weeks after treatment start. Assay used: immunoSEQ multiplex PCR; TCRdb lists only in-frame clones, some missing. Of under 85,000 clones in the sample, approximately 90% were seen once. This entry comes from a study of PD-L1 blockade in urothelial cancer. Sequencing used PBMCs, obtained around atezolizumab (anti-PD-L1) treatment. The chain uses TRBV9 and TRBJ2-5; D not resolved. This clonotype was obtained from a woman at least 80 years old with urothelial cancer. CDR3 in amino acids: CASSVATRQQETQYF. The CDR3, as DNA: TGTGCCAGCAGCGTAGCTACGAGACAACAAGAGACCCAGTACTTC.